This T cell receptor (beta chain) was identified in a study of T-cell reconstitution after alpha-beta-depleted transplantation in children. Unique molecular identifiers were incorporated into the prepared TCRbeta library. MiXCR, applied by TCRdb to the PCR reads, yields one record per CDR3 protein. The table lists some 75,000 distinct CDR3 sequences, about 7% of them singletons. At least ten counts were recorded for this clonotype. CDR1 is MGHDK, CDR2 SYGVNS, per germline. This CDR3 has 12 amino acids. The V end lost 4 bases, the J end lost 5 bases, and 6 bases lay between the germline ends. This clonotype originated in a human donor who donated a stem cell graft to a child with acute lymphoblastic leukemia. V is TRBV25-1 and J is TRBJ1-5; D call uncertain. The sample was PBMCs from the stem cell graft donor, taken from the stem cell graft. In nucleotides, the CDR3 is TGTGCCAGCAGTGTAAGGGATCAGCCCCAGCATTTT. This sequence encodes CASSVRDQPQHF.